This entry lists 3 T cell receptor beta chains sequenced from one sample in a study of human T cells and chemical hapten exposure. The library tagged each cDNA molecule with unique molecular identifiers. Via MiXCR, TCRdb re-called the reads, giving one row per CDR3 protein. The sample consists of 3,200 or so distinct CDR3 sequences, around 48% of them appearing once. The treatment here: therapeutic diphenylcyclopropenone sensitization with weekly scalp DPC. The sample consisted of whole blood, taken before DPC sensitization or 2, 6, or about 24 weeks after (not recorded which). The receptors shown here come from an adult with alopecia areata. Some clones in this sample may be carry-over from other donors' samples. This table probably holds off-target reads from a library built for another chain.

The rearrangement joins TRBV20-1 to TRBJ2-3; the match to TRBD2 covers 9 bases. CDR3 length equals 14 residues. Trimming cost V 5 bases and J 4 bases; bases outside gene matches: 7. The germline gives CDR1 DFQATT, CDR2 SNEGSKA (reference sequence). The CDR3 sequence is CSAERGEGADTQYF. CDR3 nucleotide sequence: TGCAGTGCTGAGCGGGGGGAGGGGGCAGATACGCAGTATTTT.

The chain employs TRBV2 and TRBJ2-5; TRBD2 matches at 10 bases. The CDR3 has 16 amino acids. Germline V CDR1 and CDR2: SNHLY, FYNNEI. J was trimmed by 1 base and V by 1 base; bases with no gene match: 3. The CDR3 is CASSEVLAGAQETQYF. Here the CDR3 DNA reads TGTGCCAGCAGTGAAGTTCTAGCGGGGGCCCAAGAGACCCAGTACTTC.

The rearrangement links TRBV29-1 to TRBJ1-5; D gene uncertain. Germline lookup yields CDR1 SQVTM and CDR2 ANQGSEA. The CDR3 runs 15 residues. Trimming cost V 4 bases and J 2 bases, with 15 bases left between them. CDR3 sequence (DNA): TGCAGCGTTGCAGACGGCGTTTTAGGCAATCAGCCCCAGCATTTT. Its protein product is CSVADGVLGNQPQHF.